These 16 T cell receptor beta chains originate from one sample sequenced in a study of early T cells in non-severe SARS-CoV-2 infection. TCRdb reprocessed the 5' RACE reads via MiXCR and lists one record per CDR3 protein. The sample records 69,000 or so distinct CDR3 sequences, about 13% being singletons. Sequenced material: whole blood. These TCRs come from an adult who was a healthcare worker with PCR-confirmed SARS-CoV-2 infection or an uninfected control (not recorded which).

Ten or more counts support this clonotype. This chain joins TRBV7-2 and TRBJ1-2; 7 nucleotides match TRBD1. From germline, CDR1 is SGHTA and CDR2 FQGNSA. The CDR3 sequence is 13 residues long. Trimming removed 4 bases from V and 2 bases from J; junction bases left unmatched: 1. For the CDR3, the DNA is TGTGCCAGCAGCTACAGGGGAAACTATGGCTACACCTTC. Its protein is CASSYRGNYGYTF.

There are many counts of this clonotype. The chain carries TRBV4-1 and TRBJ2-5, with D unclear. Trimming cost V 3 bases and J 7 bases, with 15 bases left between them. The CDR3 sequence is 14 residues long. Germline V lookup: CDR1 MGHRA, CDR2 YSYEKL. The chain's CDR3 is CASSQRTGIATQYF. CDR3 sequence (DNA): TGCGCCAGCAGCCAGAGGACGGGCATCGCGACCCAGTACTTC.

This clonotype showed up just a few times. The rearrangement links TRBV7-2 to TRBJ2-1; the match to TRBD2 covers 10 bases. The CDR3 sequence is 14 residues long. Losses at the gene ends were 5 bases for V and 8 bases for J; bases not matched to a gene: 6. Germline CDR1 is SGHTA and CDR2 is FQGNSA. The chain's CDR3 is CASSMSSGGYEQFF. For the CDR3, the DNA is TGTGCCAGCAGCATGTCTAGCGGGGGCTATGAGCAGTTCTTC.

The sample holds a few counts of this clonotype. The rearrangement uses TRBV12-3 or TRBV12-4 and TRBJ2-6; D not resolved. The CDR3 is made up of 15 amino acids. The ends were cut back, 5 bases at V and 0 bases at J, with 8 bases in the middle. In nucleotides, the CDR3 is TGTGCCAGCAGTCAAACACGCTCTGGGGCCAACGTCCTGACTTTC. It specifies CASSQTRSGANVLTF.

Ten or more counts support this clonotype. The rearrangement uses TRBV28 and TRBJ1-2; TRBD1 matches 8 bases. Germline V CDR1 and CDR2: MDHEN, SYDVKM. The J segment lost 5 bases and the V segment lost 4 bases, leaving 6 bases of the junction unmatched. This CDR3 has 14 amino acids. In nucleotides, the CDR3 is TGTGCCAGCAGTTCCCCGGGACAGGCATATGGCTACACCTTC. Translation gives CASSSPGQAYGYTF.

The chain uses TRBV18 and TRBJ2-3; D ambiguous. Germline CDR1 and CDR2: KGHSH and LQKENI. CDR3 size: 10 residues. V was shortened by 6 bases and J by 8 bases, with 6 bases between the two germline ends. The CDR3 region has the DNA TGTGCCAGCTCCCCCCTTACGCAGTATTTT. Its protein is CASSPLTQYF. Together with reference TRBV18 and TRBJ2-3, the CDR3 gives the full variable domain: NAGVMQNPRHLVRRRGQEARLRCSPMKGHSHVYWYRQLPEEGLKFMVYLQKENIIDESGMPKERFSAEFPKEGPSILRIQQVVRGDSAAYFCASSPLTQYFGPGTRLTVL.

V gene TRBV29-1 combines with J gene TRBJ2-4; D unresolved. The CDR3 has 14 residues. CDR1 is SQVTM and CDR2 is ANQGSEA in the germline V gene. V shed 0 bases and J shed 2 bases, with 8 bases lying between them. DNA for the CDR3: TGCAGCGTTGAAGACATCTGGTCCAAAAACATTCAGTACTTC. This sequence encodes CSVEDIWSKNIQYF.

This clonotype was seen ten or more times. J is TRBJ2-5 and V is TRBV7-2; D tentatively fits TRBD1 or TRBD2 (5 bases each). The CDR3 length is 13 residues. Per the germline V gene, CDR1 is SGHTA and CDR2 is FQGNSA. The ends were cut back, 4 bases at V and 10 bases at J, with 16 bases in the middle. The CDR3 DNA sequence: TGTGCCAGCAGCTCGGGACGGGCTGGGGGCCAGTACTTC. As protein: CASSSGRAGGQYF. Complete variable domain (other parts from reference TRBV7-2 and TRBJ2-5): GAGVSQSPSNKVTEKGKDVELRCDPISGHTALYWYRQSLGQGLEFLIYFQGNSAPDKSGLPSDRFSAERTGGSVSTLTIQRTQQEDSAVYLCASSSGRAGGQYFGPGTRLLVL.

This clonotype was recorded many times. V usage is TRBV7-9 and J usage is TRBJ1-2; D call uncertain. The CDR3 consists of 13 residues. Trimming removed 1 base from V and 8 bases from J, with 11 bases in between. Germline V gene sequence: CDR1 SEHNR, CDR2 FQNEAQ (reference sequence). The CDR3 DNA reads as TGTGCCAGCAGCTTAGGGGAAGGCCCGGGCTACACCTTC. It is translated as CASSLGEGPGYTF. Full variable domain (remainder filled in from reference TRBV7-9 and TRBJ1-2): DTGVSQNPRHKITKRGQNVTFRCDPISEHNRLYWYRQTLGQGPEFLTYFQNEAQLEKSRLLSDRFSAERPKGSFSTLEIQRTEQGDSAMYLCASSLGEGPGYTFGSGTRLTVV.

Only a few counts were recorded for this clonotype. The V call is TRBV11-3, the J call TRBJ2-5, with D possibly matching TRBD1 (5 bases). The CDR3 contains 14 residues. The germline CDR1 and CDR2 sequences are SGHNT and YENEEA. With 5 bases removed from V and 4 bases from J, the gap between germline ends came to 14 bases. The CDR3 nucleotides read TGTGCCAGCAGCCATGTCCAGGGTGGAGAGACCCAGTACTTC. Translation gives CASSHVQGGETQYF. The full variable domain, in which reference TRBV11-3 and TRBJ2-5 provide the parts outside the CDR3, is EAGVVQSPRYKIIEKKQPVAFWCNPISGHNTLYWYLQNLGQGPELLIRYENEEAVDDSQLPKDRFSAERLKGVDSTLKIQPAELGDSAVYLCASSHVQGGETQYFGPGTRLLVL.

This clonotype came up many times. The chain links TRBV9 to TRBJ2-2; a possible D gene is TRBD2 (5 bases). This CDR3 comprises 15 residues. Germline-derived CDR1 and CDR2 are SGDLS and YYNGEE. The V and J ends lost 0 bases and 1 base respectively, with 7 bases between them. CDR3 coding DNA: TGTGCCAGCAGCGTAGAGGACTTGAACACCGGGGAGCTGTTTTTT. Protein sequence: CASSVEDLNTGELFF.

The chain carries TRBV6-5 and TRBJ1-5, with D unclear. Trimming cost V 0 bases and J 6 bases, with 12 bases left between them. In germline, CDR1 is MNHEY, CDR2 SVGAGI. This CDR3 contains 15 residues. The CDR3: CASSYSGKRGQPQHF. CDR3 nucleotides: TGTGCCAGCAGTTACTCGGGGAAACGGGGTCAGCCCCAGCATTTT.

The J gene is TRBJ2-1, the V gene TRBV4-1; tentatively, D is TRBD1 or TRBD2 (5 bases each). The V gene lost 3 bases and the J gene lost 5 bases, with 5 bases spanning the gap. The CDR3 contains 12 residues. Germline assignment: CDR1 MGHRA and CDR2 YSYEKL. Written as DNA, the CDR3 is TGCGCCAGCAGCCAGGGGGACAATGAGCAGTTCTTC. It encodes CASSQGDNEQFF.

This chain uses TRBV6-2 or TRBV6-3 with TRBJ2-7; a possible D gene is TRBD1 (5 bases). The CDR3 has 12 residues. CDR1 MNHEY and CDR2 SVGEGT come from the germline V gene. Trimming left V 5 bases short and J 7 bases short, with 12 bases between. CDR3 sequence (DNA): TGTGCCAGCAGTGACAGACCCGCGGAGCAGTACTTC. Translated: CASSDRPAEQYF.

The chain combines TRBV7-2 with TRBJ2-5, with D hard to call. The CDR3 totals 12 residues. Trimming shortened V by 1 base and J by 5 bases, and 5 bases separated the two germline ends. Germline CDR1 SGHTA, CDR2 FQGNSA. DNA for the CDR3: TGTGCCAGCAGCTTAGAACGGGAGACCCAGTACTTC. It codes for CASSLERETQYF.

This clonotype was found a few times. The CDR3 protein is CASSLDNRNQETQYF. DNA for the CDR3: TGCGCCAGCAGCTTAGACAACAGGAATCAAGAGACCCAGTACTTC. V gene TRBV5-1 combines with J gene TRBJ2-5, with a possible D match to TRBD1 (5 bases). The germline CDR1 and CDR2 sequences are SGHRS and YFSETQ. The CDR3 loop spans 15 amino acids. Trimming left V 2 bases short and J 2 bases short, with 13 bases between.